A selection of T cell receptor beta chains follows, all from one sample in a study of T cells in Graves' hyperthyroidism and ophthalmopathy. One entry per CDR3 protein, called by TCRdb with MiXCR from the multiplex PCR reads. The sample consists of about 700,000 distinct CDR3 sequences, approximately 15% of them appearing once. Material for sequencing was blood. All receptors come from a woman under 30 with Graves' hyperthyroidism. The CDR3 runs from the conserved cysteine through the conserved F or W. The D gene is left open where the match is weak. Only part of the rows carry a size: once, few, many, or a class if the clone is expanded.

NA TRBJ1-2 TRBV20-1 NA CSASTRGNRWGANYGYTF TGCAGTGCCTCCACTCGCGGGAACAGGTGGGGTGCTAACTATGGCTACACCTTC
TRBD2 TRBJ2-7 TRBV20-1 many CSANYGRAYEQYF TGCAGTGCTAATTACGGGAGGGCCTACGAGCAGTACTTC
TRBD1 TRBJ2-1 TRBV7-3 few CASSTSTGGSNNEQFF TGTGCCAGCAGCACTAGTACAGGGGGATCGAACAATGAGCAGTTCTTC
NA TRBJ2-1 TRBV10-3 many CAISVSGTPYAGEQFF TGTGCCATCAGTGTGTCCGGGACCCCTTACGCGGGTGAGCAGTTCTTC
NA TRBJ2-3 TRBV20-1 NA CSANRGAGGATDTQYF TGCAGTGCCAACAGGGGGGCGGGAGGGGCCACAGATACGCAGTATTTT
NA TRBJ2-2 TRBV28 few CASSLYRATNTGELFF TGTGCCAGCAGTTTATATAGGGCCACGAACACCGGGGAGCTGTTTTTT
NA TRBJ2-3 TRBV28 NA CASSSTPSGDTQYF TGTGCCAGCAGTTCGACCCCATCCGGAGATACGCAGTATTTT
TRBD2 TRBJ2-5 TRBV4-3 few CASSPRRGTQETQYF TGCGCCAGCAGCCCCAGGCGGGGGACCCAAGAGACCCAGTACTTC
NA TRBJ2-7 TRBV18 NA CASSLVEGAYEQYF TGTGCCAGCTCCCTGGTGGAGGGAGCCTACGAGCAGTACTTC
TRBD1 TRBJ2-1 TRBV4-3 many CASSQAGTGNNEQFF TGCGCCAGCAGCCAAGCCGGGACAGGGAACAATGAGCAGTTCTTC
NA TRBJ2-7 TRBV2 few CASSEGFTYEQYF TGTGCCAGCAGTGAAGGATTTACCTACGAGCAGTACTTC
NA TRBJ1-1 TRBV28 many CASSPRSANLEAFF TGTGCCAGCAGTCCCCGGTCGGCGAACCTTGAAGCTTTCTTT
NA TRBJ2-3 TRBV7-7 many CASSPRNTDTQYF TGTGCTAGCAGCCCAAGGAACACAGATACGCAGTATTTT
TRBD2 TRBJ2-7 TRBV7-3 many CASIDEREGHYEQYF TGTGCCAGCATCGACGAGCGGGAGGGGCACTACGAGCAGTACTTC